This TCR beta chain was identified during a study of blood T cell repertoires in COVID-19 (TCRdb year 2020). Some background on the complete study: Collaborator samples came from the United States, Italy and Spain and covered acute and convalescent phases of COVID-19. The repertoires were released in a freely available public database intended as a resource for research on the immune response to SARS-CoV-2. A de-identified subject ID, COVID-19 status, age in years and sex were almost always included in the sample metadata. The material from the prospective study consisted of cDNA or gDNA derived from T cells, B-cell-depleted T cells, or PBMCs. Subjects who had been exposed to COVID-19, were actively infected with it, or had recovered from it provided the deeply sampled blood TCRbeta repertoires that made up the dataset. Where available, HLA class I and class II types were taken from metadata supplied by the sample provider and were not determined by assay-based typing. The samples were drawn from two sources: the first 160 participants of the ongoing ImmuneRACE study, and about 1,300 subjects contributed by 6 global collaborators.

TCRbeta CDR3 regions were amplified from genomic DNA using the immunoSEQ Assay, a bias-controlled multiplex PCR. The original methods were these. The number of nucleated cells in each sample was estimated from the amplification of reference gene primers within the assay. To quantify the absolute abundance of each unique TCRbeta CDR3 rearrangement, sequence reads were collapsed and filtered. For each sample, productive Simpson clonality was calculated by taking the square root of Simpson's diversity index across productive rearrangements. TCRdb limited this immuneACCESS table to in-frame rearrangements with V and J called. A share of clones is missing; checked studies link under half to unresolved V genes, and the rest is unexplained. The V and J calls and clone size are taken from that table; D and trimming were inferred from the DNA. This sample has about 94,000 clones in its table, and about 80% of those were observed once. The ten largest clones represent less than 60% of the sample.

General findings and caveats noted by the study authors: The amount of clinical and demographic metadata varied by source and participant and was provided uncurated.

In regard to this clone: What antigen it recognizes has not been identified. No base quality values were provided; no much bigger clone lies one nucleotide off.

Its CDR3 holds 14 amino acids, cysteine through phenylalanine. Solely the CDR3 DNA is kept, with 42 bases framed from the first base. Trimming accounts for 2 bases at V and 7 bases at J, while the number of junction bases matched to no gene is 5. Sequences KGHSH (CDR1) and LQKENI (CDR2) are obtained from the germline V gene. Collaborating institutions collected whole blood in K2EDTA tubes following their own protocols. For TCRbeta analysis, collaborators shipped samples in one of three forms: frozen whole blood, isolated PBMCs, or DNA extracted from either of those sample types. This TCR came from a human donor in a cohort sampled during active COVID-19. Material: peripheral blood. Here the chain combines TRBV18 and TRBJ2-1, and 7 junctional nucleotides match TRBD2. CDR3 reads: CASSPTSVWNEQFF. In nucleotides, the sequence is TGTGCCAGCTCACCAACTAGCGTATGGAATGAGCAGTTCTTC.